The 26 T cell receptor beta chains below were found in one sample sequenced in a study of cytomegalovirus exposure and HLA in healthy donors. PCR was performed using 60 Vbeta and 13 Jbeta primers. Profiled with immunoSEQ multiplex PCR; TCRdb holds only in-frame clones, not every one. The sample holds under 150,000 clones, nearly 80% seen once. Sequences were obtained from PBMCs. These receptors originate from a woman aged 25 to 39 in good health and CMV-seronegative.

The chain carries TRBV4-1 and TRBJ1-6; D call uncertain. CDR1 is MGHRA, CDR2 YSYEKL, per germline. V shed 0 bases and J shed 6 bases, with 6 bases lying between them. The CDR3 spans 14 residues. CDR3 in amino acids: CASSQDDSNSPLHF. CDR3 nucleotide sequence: TGCGCCAGCAGCCAAGACGATAGTAATTCACCCCTCCACTTT.

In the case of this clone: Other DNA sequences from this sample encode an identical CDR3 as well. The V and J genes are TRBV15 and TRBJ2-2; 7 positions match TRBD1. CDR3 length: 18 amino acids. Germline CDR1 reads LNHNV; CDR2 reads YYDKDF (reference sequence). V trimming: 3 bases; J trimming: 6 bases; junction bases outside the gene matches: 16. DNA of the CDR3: TGTGCCACCAGCAGCGGTTTGTCGATTACAGGGGTAGCCGGGGAGCTGTTTTTT. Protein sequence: CATSSGLSITGVAGELFF.

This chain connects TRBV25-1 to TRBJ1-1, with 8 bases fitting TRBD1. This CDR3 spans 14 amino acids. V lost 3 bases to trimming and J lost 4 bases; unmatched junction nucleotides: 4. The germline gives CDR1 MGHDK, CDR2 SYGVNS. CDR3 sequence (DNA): TGTGCCAGCAGTGAGGGGACAGGACGCACTGAAGCTTTCTTT. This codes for CASSEGTGRTEAFF.

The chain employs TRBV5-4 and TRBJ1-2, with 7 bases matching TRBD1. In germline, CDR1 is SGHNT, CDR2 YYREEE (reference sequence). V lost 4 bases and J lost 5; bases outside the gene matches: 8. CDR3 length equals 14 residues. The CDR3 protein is CASSAGQTRYGYTF. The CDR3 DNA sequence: TGTGCCAGCAGCGCGGGACAGACTCGATATGGCTACACCTTC. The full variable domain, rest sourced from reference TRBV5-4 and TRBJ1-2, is ETGVTQSPTHLIKTRGQQVTLRCSSQSGHNTVSWYQQALGQGPQFIFQYYREEENGRGNFPPRFSGLQFPNYSSELNVNALELDDSALYLCASSAGQTRYGYTFGSGTRLTVV.

In DNA form, the CDR3 reads TGTGCCAGCAGCCTTTCCGGCGGGGGTACCTACAATGAGCAGTTCTTC. Its translation: CASSLSGGGTYNEQFF. The chain recombines TRBV9 with TRBJ2-1; 7 bases are shared with TRBD2. V shed 4 bases and J 2 bases; nucleotides not matched to a gene: 9. The CDR3 is 16 residues long. Germline CDR1 SGDLS, CDR2 YYNGEE.

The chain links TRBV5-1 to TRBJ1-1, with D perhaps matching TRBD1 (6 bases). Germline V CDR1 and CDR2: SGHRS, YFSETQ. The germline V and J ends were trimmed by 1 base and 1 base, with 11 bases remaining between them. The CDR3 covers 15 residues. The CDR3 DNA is TGCGCCAGCAGCTTGATTAGGGGGGGGAACACTGAAGCTTTCTTT. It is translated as CASSLIRGGNTEAFF.

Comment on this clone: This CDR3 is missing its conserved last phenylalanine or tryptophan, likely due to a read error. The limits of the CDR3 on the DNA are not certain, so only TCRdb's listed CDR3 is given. The CDR3 spells CASSLGTLPPLRI. V gene TRBV28 combines with J gene TRBJ2-7; TRBD2 reflects the table's D call only, with no check against the DNA. CDR1 is MDHEN, CDR2 SYDVKM, per germline. Counting both end residues, the CDR3 totals 13 amino acids.

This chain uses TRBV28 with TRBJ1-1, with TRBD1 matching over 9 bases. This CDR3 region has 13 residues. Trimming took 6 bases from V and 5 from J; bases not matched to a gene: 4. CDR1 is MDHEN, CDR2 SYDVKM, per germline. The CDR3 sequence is CASRKTGGTEAFF. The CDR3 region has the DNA TGTGCCAGCAGGAAGACAGGGGGAACTGAAGCTTTCTTT.

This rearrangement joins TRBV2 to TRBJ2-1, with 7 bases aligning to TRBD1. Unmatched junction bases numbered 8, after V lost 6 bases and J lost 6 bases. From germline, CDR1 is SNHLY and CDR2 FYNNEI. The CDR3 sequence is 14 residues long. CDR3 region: CASSIQGPSNEQFF. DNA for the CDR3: TGTGCCAGCAGCATACAGGGGCCAAGCAATGAGCAGTTCTTC.

CDR3 nucleotides: TGTGCCAGCAGCCACCTTAGCGGGGCAAGAGATACGCAGTATTTT. The encoded protein is CASSHLSGARDTQYF. This chain links TRBV6-5 with TRBJ2-3; 8 nucleotides match TRBD2. The V segment lost 6 bases and the J segment 5 bases; nucleotides outside the gene matches: 10. The V gene's germline CDR1 is MNHEY and CDR2 SVGAGI. CDR3 length: 15 residues.

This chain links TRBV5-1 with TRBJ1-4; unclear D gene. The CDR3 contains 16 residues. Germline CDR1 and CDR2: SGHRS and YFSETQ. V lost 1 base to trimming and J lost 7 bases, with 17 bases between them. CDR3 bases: TGCGCCAGCAGCTTGTTAAGCACCCTTGATGGTGAAAAACTGTTTTTT. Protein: CASSLLSTLDGEKLFF.

CDR3 protein: CASSVLRNTEAFF. CDR3 nucleotides: TGTGCCAGCAGCGTATTGAGGAACACTGAAGCTTTCTTT. The J gene is TRBJ1-1, the V gene TRBV7-2; D not certain. With 5 bases removed from V and 1 base from J, the gap between germline ends came to 8 bases. CDR1 and CDR2 from the germline V gene are SGHTA and FQGNSA. The CDR3 sequence is 13 residues long.

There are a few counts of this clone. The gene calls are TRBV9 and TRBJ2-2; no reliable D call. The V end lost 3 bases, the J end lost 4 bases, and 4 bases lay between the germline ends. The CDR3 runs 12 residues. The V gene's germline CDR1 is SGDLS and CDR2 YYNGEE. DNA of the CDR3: TGTGCCAGCAGCGCGGTCACCGGGGAGCTGTTTTTT. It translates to CASSAVTGELFF. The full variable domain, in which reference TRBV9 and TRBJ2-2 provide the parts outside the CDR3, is DSGVTQTPKHLITATGQRVTLRCSPRSGDLSVYWYQQSLDQGLQFLIQYYNGEERAKGNILERFSAQQFPDLHSELNLSSLELGDSALYFCASSAVTGELFFGEGSRLTVL.

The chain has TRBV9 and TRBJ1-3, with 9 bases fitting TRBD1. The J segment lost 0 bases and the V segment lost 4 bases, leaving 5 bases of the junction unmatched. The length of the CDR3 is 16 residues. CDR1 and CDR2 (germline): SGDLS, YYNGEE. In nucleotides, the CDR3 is TGTGCCAGCAGCCCAACGACAGGGGGCTCTGGAAACACCATATATTTT. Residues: CASSPTTGGSGNTIYF.

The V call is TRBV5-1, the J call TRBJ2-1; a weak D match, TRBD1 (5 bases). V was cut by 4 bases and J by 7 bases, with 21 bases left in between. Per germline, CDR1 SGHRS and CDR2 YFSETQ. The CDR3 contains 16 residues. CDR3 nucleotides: TGCGCCAGCAGCCCCGAGGTGGGGCCCCCTGGGAATGAGCAGTTCTTC. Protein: CASSPEVGPPGNEQFF.

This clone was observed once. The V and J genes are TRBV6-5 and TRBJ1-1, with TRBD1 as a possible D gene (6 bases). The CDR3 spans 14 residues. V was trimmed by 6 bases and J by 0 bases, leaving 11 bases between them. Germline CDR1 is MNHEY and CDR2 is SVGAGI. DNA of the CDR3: TGTGCCAGCAGGGACAGCCTAGTGAACACTGAAGCTTTCTTT. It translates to CASRDSLVNTEAFF.

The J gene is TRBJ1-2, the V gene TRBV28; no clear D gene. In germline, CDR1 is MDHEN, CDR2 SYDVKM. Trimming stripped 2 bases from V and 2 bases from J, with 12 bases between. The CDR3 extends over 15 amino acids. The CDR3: CASSLRGRRNYGYTF. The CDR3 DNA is TGTGCCAGCAGTTTACGAGGGCGGCGAAACTATGGCTACACCTTC.

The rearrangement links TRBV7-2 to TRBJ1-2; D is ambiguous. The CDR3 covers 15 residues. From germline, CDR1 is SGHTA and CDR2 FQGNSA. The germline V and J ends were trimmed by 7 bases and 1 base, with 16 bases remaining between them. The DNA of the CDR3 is TGTGCCAGCACCCAACCGGGTAAACATAACTATGGCTACACCTTC. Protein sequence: CASTQPGKHNYGYTF.

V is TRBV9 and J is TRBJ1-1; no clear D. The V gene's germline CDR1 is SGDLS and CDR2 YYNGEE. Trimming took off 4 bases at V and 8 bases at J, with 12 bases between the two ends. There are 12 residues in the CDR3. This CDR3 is CASSLDGREAFF. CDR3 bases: TGTGCCAGCAGCTTAGATGGCCGAGAAGCTTTCTTT.

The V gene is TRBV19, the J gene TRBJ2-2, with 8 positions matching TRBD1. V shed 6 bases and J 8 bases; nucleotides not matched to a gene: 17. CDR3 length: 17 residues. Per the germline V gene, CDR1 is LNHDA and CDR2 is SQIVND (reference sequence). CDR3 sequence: CASSLPGQAMTRGELFF. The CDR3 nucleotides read TGTGCCAGTAGCCTACCGGGACAGGCTATGACCCGGGGGGAGCTGTTTTTT.

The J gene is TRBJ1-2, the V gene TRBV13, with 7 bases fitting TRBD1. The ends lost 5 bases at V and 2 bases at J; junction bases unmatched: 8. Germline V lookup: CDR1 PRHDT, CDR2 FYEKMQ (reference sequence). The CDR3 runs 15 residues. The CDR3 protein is CASSAWDSENYGYTF. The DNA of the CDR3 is TGTGCCAGCAGCGCTTGGGACAGTGAAAACTATGGCTACACCTTC.

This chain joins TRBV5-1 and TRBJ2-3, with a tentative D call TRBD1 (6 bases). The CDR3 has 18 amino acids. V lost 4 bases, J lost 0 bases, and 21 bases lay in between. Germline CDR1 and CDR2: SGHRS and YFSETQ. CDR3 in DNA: TGCGCCAGCAGCAGCTTAATCCCACAGGGATCTAGCACAGATACGCAGTATTTT. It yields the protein CASSSLIPQGSSTDTQYF.

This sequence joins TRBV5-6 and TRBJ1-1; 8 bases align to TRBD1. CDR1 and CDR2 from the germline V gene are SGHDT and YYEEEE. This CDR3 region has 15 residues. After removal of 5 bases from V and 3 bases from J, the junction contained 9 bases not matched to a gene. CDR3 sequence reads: CASRDTGGMDTEAFF. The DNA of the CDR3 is TGTGCCAGCAGGGACACAGGGGGAATGGACACTGAAGCTTTCTTT.

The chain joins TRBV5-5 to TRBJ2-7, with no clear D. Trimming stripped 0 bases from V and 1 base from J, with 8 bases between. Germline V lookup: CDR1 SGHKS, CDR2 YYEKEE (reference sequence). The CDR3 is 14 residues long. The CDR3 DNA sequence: TGTGCCAGCAGCTTGGCCACGGAGTCCTACGAGCAGTACTTC. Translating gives CASSLATESYEQYF. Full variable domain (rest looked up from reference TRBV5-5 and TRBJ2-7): DAGVTQSPTHLIKTRGQQVTLRCSPISGHKSVSWYQQVLGQGPQFIFQYYEKEERGRGNFPDRFSARQFPNYSSELNVNALLLGDSALYLCASSLATESYEQYFGPGTRLTVT.

The CDR3 sequence is CSVTGTSLRTEAFF. In DNA, the CDR3 is TGCAGCGTTACAGGGACCTCATTGAGGACTGAAGCTTTCTTT. This chain joins TRBV29-1 and TRBJ1-1; D possibly corresponds to TRBD1 (6 bases). This CDR3 spans 14 amino acids. V lost 5 bases and J lost 5, with 18 bases in between. In germline, CDR1 is SQVTM, CDR2 ANQGSEA.

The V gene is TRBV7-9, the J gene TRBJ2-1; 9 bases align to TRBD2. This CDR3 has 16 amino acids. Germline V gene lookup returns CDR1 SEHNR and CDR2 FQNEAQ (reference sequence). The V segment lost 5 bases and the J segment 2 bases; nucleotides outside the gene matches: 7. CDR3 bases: TGTGCCAGCAGCCCACCCGAGCGGGGGGCCTACAATGAGCAGTTCTTC. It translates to CASSPPERGAYNEQFF.